This T cell receptor (beta chain) was captured by sequencing in a study of blood T cell repertoires in COVID-19. Study context: Specimens from acute and convalescent COVID-19 originated in the United States, Italy and Spain. T cells, B-cell-depleted T cells, or PBMCs provided the cDNA or gDNA that served as material.

Study processing details: Using reference gene primer amplification, nucleated cell counts were estimated. The table came from immunoSEQ multiplex PCR; TCRdb's copy has only in-frame clones and leaves some out. V and J calls and clone size are as listed in that table; D and trimming were resolved from the DNA. Of about 270,000 clones detected, 82% appear once; the ten largest clones hold roughly 3.1%. The CDR3 length is 11 residues. CDR1 and CDR2 from the germline V gene are SQVTM and ANQGSEA. V shed 7 bases and J shed 7 bases, with 13 bases lying between them. V gene TRBV29-1 combines with J gene TRBJ1-2; D uncertain. The receptor comes from a woman between 18 and 29 years old with acute or convalescent COVID-19. Sequenced: peripheral blood. The CDR3 DNA reads as TGCAGCGCCGTCGAAGTCGGTGGCTACACCTTC. Translation gives CSAVEVGGYTF.